This TCR beta chain is drawn from a study of blood T cell repertoires in COVID-19. Overall study: Samples taken during acute and convalescent COVID-19 were collected in the United States, Italy and Spain. PBMCs, B-cell-depleted T cells, or T cells were the source of the cDNA or gDNA that made up the material.

CDR3 size: 15 residues. CDR1 is SGDLS, CDR2 YYNGEE, per germline. The V segment lost 0 bases and the J segment 7 bases; nucleotides outside the gene matches: 6. In the source study's methods: The authors estimated nucleated cell counts from reference gene primer amplification. Method: immunoSEQ multiplex PCR; TCRdb's copy keeps in-frame clones and lacks some. V and J calls plus clone size are reproduced from that table; the DNA served to infer D and trimming. The data hold about 74,000 clones, with over 75% observed a single time. This receptor was obtained from a man between 65 and 85 years old with active or convalescent COVID-19. The genes are TRBV9 and TRBJ2-3; 9 bases agree with TRBD2. Specimen: peripheral blood. The CDR3, as DNA: TGTGCCAGCAGCGTAGGCGGGGGGGCCCGAAATACGCAGTATTTT. Translating gives CASSVGGGARNTQYF.